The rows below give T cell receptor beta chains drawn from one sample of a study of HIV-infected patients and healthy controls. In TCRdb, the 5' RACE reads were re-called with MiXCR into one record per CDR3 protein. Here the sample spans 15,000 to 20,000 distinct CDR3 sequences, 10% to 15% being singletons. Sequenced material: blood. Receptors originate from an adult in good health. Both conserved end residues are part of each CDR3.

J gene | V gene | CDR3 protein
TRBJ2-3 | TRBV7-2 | CASSPSRPIDTQYF
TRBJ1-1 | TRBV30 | CAWGHAILGAFF
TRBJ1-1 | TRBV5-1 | CASSLALNTEAFF
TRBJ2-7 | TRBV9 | CASSVWDRGEQYF
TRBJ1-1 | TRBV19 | CASKPSWSTEAFF
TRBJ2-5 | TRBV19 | CASRPLRAGEETQYF
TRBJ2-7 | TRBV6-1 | CASRVEGFYEQYF
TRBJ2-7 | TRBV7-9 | CASSTTYYEQYF
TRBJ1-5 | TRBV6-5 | CASSPVSYSNQPQHF
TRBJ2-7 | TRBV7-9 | CASSLVVRGVPHF
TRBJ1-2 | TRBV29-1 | CSVGSGVGYTF
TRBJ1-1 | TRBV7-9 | CASSQTGTGGRTEAFF
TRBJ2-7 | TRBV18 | CASSPNLLAGNGREQYF
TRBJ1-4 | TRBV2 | CASSESGAVEKLFF
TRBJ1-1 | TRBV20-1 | CSASSAGITEAFF
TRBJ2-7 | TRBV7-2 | CASSPAYEQYF
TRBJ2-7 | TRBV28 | CASSTPGQGSAEQYF
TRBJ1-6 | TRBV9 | CASSAGQGAYSPLHF
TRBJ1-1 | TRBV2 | CASMRQRNTEAFF
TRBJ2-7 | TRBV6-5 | CASSYRPHWQESSYEQYF
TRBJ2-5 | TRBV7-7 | CASSTGRRQGMGETQYF
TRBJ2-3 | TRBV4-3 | CASSQAVTRGGLDTQYF
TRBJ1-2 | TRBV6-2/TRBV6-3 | CASSYSNPGANYGYTF
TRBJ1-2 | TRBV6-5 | CASVSGGSGSYGYTF
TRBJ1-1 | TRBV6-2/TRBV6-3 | CASSLRQGRAFF
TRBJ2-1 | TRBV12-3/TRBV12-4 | CASRAGGYNEQFF
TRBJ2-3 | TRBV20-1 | CSASERGGGTDTQYF
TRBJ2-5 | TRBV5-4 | CASSLLPGGKETQYF
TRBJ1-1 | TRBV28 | CASSSMRRGTFF
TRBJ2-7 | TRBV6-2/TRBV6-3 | CASSLGQGNEQYF
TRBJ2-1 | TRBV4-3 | CASSQDLTGQGGSYNEQFF
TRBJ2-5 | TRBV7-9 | CASSPTLNVETQYF
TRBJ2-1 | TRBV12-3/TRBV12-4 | CASSLLAGGLYNEQFF
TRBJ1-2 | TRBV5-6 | CASSLGTDLQGYTF
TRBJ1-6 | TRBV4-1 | CASSRGDNSPLHF
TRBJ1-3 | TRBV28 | CASSPPRGTNTIYF
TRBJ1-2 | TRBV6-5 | CASSARQFRYTF
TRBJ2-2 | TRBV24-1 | CATSPGNGELFF